The sequence of this T cell receptor beta chain was determined in a study of preoperative IRX-2 immunotherapy in early breast cancer. The sample's treatment: preoperative locoregional IRX-2 cytokine immunotherapy. Samples came from a phase Ib trial of preoperative locoregional IRX-2 cytokine immunotherapy. The germline gives CDR1 LNHDA, CDR2 SQIVND (reference sequence). The trim removed 1 base at V and 7 bases at J, leaving 7 bases unmatched. The CDR3 is 16 amino acids. Using immunoSEQ multiplex PCR, the repertoire was profiled, and TCRdb retains in-frame clones only, with some absent. The sample includes 9,500 to 14,000 clones, 80% to 85% of them seen just once.

The V and J genes are TRBV19 and TRBJ2-2; 9 nucleotides align to TRBD2. This specimen consisted of lymph node tissue, obtained before IRX-2 immunotherapy. This sequence originates from a human donor with breast cancer. The CDR3 coding sequence is TGTGCCAGTAGTATAGGCCTAGCGGGAATAGTCGGGGAGCTGTTTTTT. It specifies CASSIGLAGIVGELFF.